Listed below are T cell receptor beta chains from one sample, sequenced in a study of T-cell memory formation after mild COVID-19. TCRdb analysed the 5' RACE reads with MiXCR anew, one entry per CDR3 protein. The table includes approximately 82,000 distinct CDR3 sequences, roughly 12% detected once. Specimen: PBMCs or a T cell subset sorted from them (not recorded which). The receptors were gathered from a man aged 18 to 29 who had mild COVID-19 (a few samples of this study predate the infection). Cell type and time point are not known. Both conserved end residues are part of each CDR3. A D gene is named only where the DNA matches it firmly. Some rows have no size entry. The others give once, few or many, or a class for an expanded clone.

few	-	TRBJ1-2	TRBV27	CASSLWGSSPNYGYTF	TGTGCCAGCAGTTTATGGGGGTCCTCCCCCAACTATGGCTACACCTTC
-	-	TRBJ1-1	TRBV7-6	CASSSSSGGSAFF	TGTGCCAGCAGCTCCTCGAGTGGGGGCTCGGCTTTCTTT
few	-	TRBJ1-6	TRBV19	CASTTGAYNSPLHF	TGTGCCAGTACGACAGGAGCATATAATTCACCCCTCCACTTT
-	-	TRBJ2-1	TRBV27	CASSLGGIGQFF	TGTGCCAGCAGCTTAGGGGGGATAGGGCAGTTCTTC
-	-	TRBJ1-1	TRBV20-1	CSARVIGVAEAFF	TGCAGTGCTAGAGTAATAGGGGTGGCTGAAGCTTTCTTT
many	TRBD1	TRBJ1-5	TRBV7-8	CASGGQGSNQPQHF	TGTGCCAGCGGGGGACAGGGGAGCAATCAGCCCCAGCATTTT
-	-	TRBJ2-2	TRBV20-1	CSARDYFSGTGELFF	TGCAGTGCTAGAGATTACTTCTCGGGGACCGGGGAGCTGTTTTTT
few	TRBD1	TRBJ1-2	TRBV6-6	CASSFPPRQGPNYGYTF	TGTGCCAGCAGTTTCCCCCCGAGACAGGGGCCTAACTATGGCTACACCTTC
-	TRBD1	TRBJ2-4	TRBV5-1	CASSPVQGAGIQYF	TGCGCCAGCAGCCCCGTCCAGGGGGCTGGCATTCAGTACTTC
-	-	TRBJ1-6	TRBV27	CASSLYGGWSPLHF	TGTGCCAGCAGTTTATATGGGGGCTGGTCACCCCTCCACTTT
few	-	TRBJ2-2	TRBV7-9	CASSLGRAPNTGELFF	TGTGCCAGCAGCTTAGGAAGAGCCCCGAACACCGGGGAGCTGTTTTTT
few	TRBD1	TRBJ2-1	TRBV19	CPKPAPFGTGCDNEQFF	TGTCCGAAGCCGGCCCCCTTTGGGACAGGGTGCGACAATGAGCAGTTCTTC
few	TRBD1	TRBJ2-7	TRBV18	CASSPGTGFFYEQYF	TGTGCCAGCTCACCAGGGACAGGGTTTTTCTACGAGCAGTACTTC
few	-	TRBJ2-5	TRBV21-1	CASNRDSKTQYF	TGTGCCAGTAACCGGGACAGTAAGACCCAGTACTTC
many	-	TRBJ1-1	TRBV7-3	CASSPTVGENGRNTEAFF	TGTGCCAGCAGCCCGACAGTGGGGGAGAATGGGAGGAACACTGAAGCTTTCTTT
-	-	TRBJ1-1	TRBV10-3	CAISPTGNTEAFF	TGTGCCATCAGCCCAACAGGCAACACTGAAGCTTTCTTT
few	TRBD2	TRBJ2-7	TRBV9	CASSEAGGSSYEQYF	TGTGCCAGCAGCGAAGCGGGGGGGAGCTCCTACGAGCAGTACTTC
many	-	TRBJ2-1	TRBV4-3	CASSYLSGVGYNEQFF	TGCGCCAGCAGCTACCTGTCGGGGGTCGGCTACAATGAGCAGTTCTTC
-	-	TRBJ2-1	TRBV4-1	CASSQATRGDYNEQFF	TGCGCCAGCAGCCAAGCGACCCGGGGAGACTACAATGAGCAGTTCTTC
-	-	TRBJ2-1	TRBV7-8	CASSSPDASSYNEQFF	TGTGCCAGCAGCTCCCCGGACGCTTCCTCCTACAATGAGCAGTTCTTC
-	-	TRBJ2-3	TRBV6-5	CASSYSKDTQYF	TGTGCCAGCAGTTACTCGAAGGATACGCAGTATTTT
-	TRBD1	TRBJ1-6	TRBV20-1	CSAPGQGESSPLHF	TGCAGTGCACCGGGACAGGGAGAAAGTTCACCCCTCCACTTT
-	TRBD2	TRBJ2-5	TRBV15	CATSTWSLGLAETQYF	TGTGCCACCAGCACCTGGTCGTTGGGACTAGCTGAGACCCAGTACTTC